Presented here are 27 T cell receptor beta chains from one specimen sequenced in a study of blood T cells in healthy people across ages. The use of a sample-barcoded 5' primer and a J-beta primer mix characterized a second PCR of roughly 6 to 11 cycles. TCRdb reanalysed the 5' RACE reads using MiXCR and keeps one entry per CDR3 protein. The sample gives 800,000 to 1,000,000 distinct CDR3 sequences, approximately 49% of which show up once; roughly 12% is in the top ten. The sample taken for sequencing was blood. These receptor sequences come from a man aged 25-40 years in good health.

The gene calls are TRBV5-1 and TRBJ2-7; possible D gene TRBD2, 6 bases. The germline CDR1 and CDR2 sequences are SGHRS and YFSETQ. Deletions cut 0 bases from V and 5 bases from J, with 12 bases between. The CDR3 consists of 14 residues. CDR3 bases: TGCGCCAGCAGCTTGGAAATTGCGGGGAACGAGCAGTACTTC. It specifies CASSLEIAGNEQYF.

The V call is TRBV3-1, the J call TRBJ1-1; 7 nucleotides match TRBD1. Trimming at V came to 4 bases and at J to 1 base, leaving 12 bases not matched to a gene. This CDR3 has 17 amino acids. The germline V gene has CDR1 LGHDT and CDR2 YNNKEL (reference sequence). As DNA, the CDR3 is TGTGCCAGCAGCCTAAAAGCTACAGGGGACCAGAACACTGAAGCTTTCTTT. Protein product: CASSLKATGDQNTEAFF.

The CDR3 here is CASSRTSGGALSDYEQYF. The CDR3 DNA follows: TGTGCCAGCAGCCGGACTAGCGGGGGGGCCCTATCGGACTACGAGCAGTACTTC. This rearrangement joins TRBV21-1 to TRBJ2-7; the tabulated D call, TRBD2, remains unverified against the DNA. TRBV21-1 is a known pseudogene. The CDR3 loop spans 18 amino acids.

This clonotype was counted a few times. V usage is TRBV2 and J usage is TRBJ1-1; 9 bases agree with TRBD1. CDR1 and CDR2 (germline): SNHLY, FYNNEI. Unmatched junction bases numbered 8, after V lost 4 bases and J lost 5 bases. This CDR3 has 15 amino acids. CDR3 bases: TGTGCCAGCAGTGCCCAGGACAGGGGTGGGACTGAAGCTTTCTTT. Translated, it gives CASSAQDRGGTEAFF.

The rearrangement links TRBV27 to TRBJ2-7; D is perhaps TRBD1 (5 bases). V lost 5 bases, J lost 5 bases, and 16 bases lay in between. The CDR3 covers 14 residues. Looked up from germline, CDR1 is MNHEY and CDR2 is SMNVEV (reference sequence). CDR3 DNA: TGTGCCAGCAGTCCACGACAGTCTAATGACGAGCAGTACTTC. It encodes CASSPRQSNDEQYF.

There are many counts of this clonotype. V is TRBV7-2 and J is TRBJ2-3; 8 bases line up with TRBD1. Germline V gene sequence: CDR1 SGHTA, CDR2 FQGNSA. After removal of 6 bases from V and 0 bases from J, the junction contained 5 bases not matched to a gene. This CDR3 is 15 amino acids long. The chain's CDR3 is CASSYTGGSTDTQYF. The CDR3, as DNA: TGTGCCAGCAGTTACACAGGGGGGAGCACAGATACGCAGTATTTT. Combining the CDR3 with reference TRBV7-2 and TRBJ2-3 gives the whole variable domain GAGVSQSPSNKVTEKGKDVELRCDPISGHTALYWYRQSLGQGLEFLIYFQGNSAPDKSGLPSDRFSAERTGGSVSTLTIQRTQQEDSAVYLCASSYTGGSTDTQYFGPGTRLTVL.

This clonotype was observed a few times. The chain joins TRBV6-2 or TRBV6-3 to TRBJ1-5; tentative D call: TRBD1 (5 bases). Trimming shortened V by 5 bases and J by 1 base, and 21 bases separated the two germline ends. The CDR3 has 18 residues. Germline lookup yields CDR1 MNHEY and CDR2 SVGEGT. The CDR3 DNA sequence: TGTGCCAGCAGTCGAGGCGATCCCCGGGACGGGAGCAATCAGCCCCAGCATTTT. Translated: CASSRGDPRDGSNQPQHF.

This clonotype was seen only once. The chain employs TRBV14 and TRBJ2-3; D call uncertain. CDR3 size: 15 residues. V was trimmed by 2 bases and J by 3 bases, leaving 12 bases between them. From germline, CDR1 is SGHDN and CDR2 FVKESK. The CDR3 DNA is TGTGCCAGCAGCCAACCTACCCGGGTTACAGATACGCAGTATTTT. It codes for CASSQPTRVTDTQYF.

The rearrangement joins TRBV3-1 to TRBJ2-1; 8 nucleotides match TRBD2. V shed 0 bases and J 5 bases; nucleotides not matched to a gene: 3. CDR3 size: 15 residues. Germline assignment: CDR1 LGHDT and CDR2 YNNKEL (reference sequence). CDR3: CASSQDGGGHNEQFF. In DNA form, the CDR3 reads TGTGCCAGCAGCCAAGATGGCGGGGGGCACAATGAGCAGTTCTTC.

This chain uses TRBV6-4 with TRBJ2-1; D uncertain. With 0 bases removed from V and 9 bases from J, the gap between germline ends came to 9 bases. The CDR3 consists of 13 residues. The germline gives CDR1 MRHNA, CDR2 SNTAGT. CDR3 sequence reads: CASSDSKTGEQFF. The DNA of the CDR3 is TGTGCCAGCAGTGACTCGAAGACTGGTGAGCAGTTCTTC.

The chain joins TRBV9 to TRBJ1-1; perhaps TRBD1 as D (6 bases). The CDR3 consists of 15 residues. V lost 5 bases and J lost 2, with 16 bases in between. Germline CDR1 and CDR2: SGDLS and YYNGEE. CDR3 bases: TGTGCCAGCAGGACAGGACCGAGTAGTAACACTGAAGCTTTCTTT. Residues: CASRTGPSSNTEAFF.

The sample holds a few counts of this clonotype. The chain combines TRBV6-5 with TRBJ2-7, with a possible D match to TRBD2 (6 bases). The CDR3 totals 11 residues. V was trimmed by 8 bases and J by 4 bases, leaving 9 bases between them. CDR1 and CDR2 from the germline V gene are MNHEY and SVGAGI. The CDR3 DNA is TGTGCCAGCGCGGGGACTTACGAGCAGTACTTC. Translated: CASAGTYEQYF.

This clonotype was seen more than once but under ten times. The CDR3 spells CASGPGTGGADEQFF. CDR3 nucleotide sequence: TGTGCCAGCGGCCCCGGGACAGGGGGCGCGGATGAGCAGTTCTTC. The rearrangement links TRBV6-1 to TRBJ2-1; 12 bases line up with TRBD1. The CDR3 consists of 15 residues. The J segment lost 8 bases and the V segment lost 8 bases, leaving 10 bases of the junction unmatched. Germline CDR1 MNHNS, CDR2 SASEGT.

A few counts support this clonotype. The chain has TRBV20-1 and TRBJ2-1; 10 bases are shared with TRBD2. Germline trimming cut 6 bases from V and 5 bases from J; bases unmatched to any gene: 7. Per the germline V gene, CDR1 is DFQATT and CDR2 is SNEGSKA (reference sequence). The length of the CDR3 is 14 residues. The CDR3, as DNA: TGCAGTGCGCTACTAGCGGGGAGGAACAATGAGCAGTTCTTC. Translating it yields CSALLAGRNNEQFF.

J is TRBJ1-1 and V is TRBV29-1; 8 nucleotides match TRBD1. Trimming cost V 8 bases and J 2 bases; bases outside gene matches: 4. Per germline, CDR1 SQVTM and CDR2 ANQGSEA. The CDR3 extends over 12 amino acids. Here the CDR3 reads CSSGQENTEAFF. The CDR3 DNA reads TGCAGCTCGGGACAGGAAAACACTGAAGCTTTCTTT.

This clonotype was seen a handful of times. This chain connects TRBV4-2 to TRBJ2-1; D may be TRBD1 (5 bases). CDR3 length: 16 amino acids. Trimming pared 1 base from V and 0 bases from J, leaving 10 bases between. Germline V gene lookup returns CDR1 LGHNA and CDR2 YNFKEQ. The CDR3 spells CASSQGGVSSYNEQFF. Written as DNA, the CDR3 is TGTGCCAGCAGCCAAGGGGGCGTAAGCTCCTACAATGAGCAGTTCTTC.

V and J are TRBV28 and TRBJ1-5; 7 bases map to TRBD1. The CDR3 loop spans 14 amino acids. Trimming removed 5 bases from V and 4 bases from J; junction bases left unmatched: 5. Germline CDR1 reads MDHEN; CDR2 reads SYDVKM. CDR3 amino acids: CASSGGQSNQPQHF. For the CDR3, the DNA is TGTGCCAGCAGTGGGGGACAGTCTAATCAGCCCCAGCATTTT.

J is TRBJ2-5 and V is TRBV12-3 or TRBV12-4, with TRBD2 matching 15 bases. The CDR3 is made up of 19 amino acids. The trim removed 6 bases at V and 5 bases at J, leaving 16 bases unmatched. CDR3: CASSPAGGLAGGPVETQYF. The CDR3 DNA is TGTGCCAGCAGCCCCGCCGGAGGACTAGCGGGGGGGCCAGTGGAGACCCAGTACTTC.

V and J are TRBV7-2 and TRBJ2-1; no clear D gene. V was pared by 5 bases and J by 5 bases, with 10 bases between. The CDR3 runs 13 residues. CDR1 and CDR2 from the germline V gene are SGHTA and FQGNSA. The CDR3 bases are TGTGCCAGCAGCGTAGTCATAAACAATGAGCAGTTCTTC. Translating gives CASSVVINNEQFF. Looking up the rest from reference TRBV7-2 and TRBJ2-1 gives the full variable domain: GAGVSQSPSNKVTEKGKDVELRCDPISGHTALYWYRQSLGQGLEFLIYFQGNSAPDKSGLPSDRFSAERTGGSVSTLTIQRTQQEDSAVYLCASSVVINNEQFFGPGTRLTVL.

The chain couples TRBV5-1 to TRBJ1-1; D not certain. The CDR3 runs to 17 residues. Looked up from germline, CDR1 is SGHRS and CDR2 is YFSETQ. The germline V and J ends were trimmed by 1 base and 4 bases, with 20 bases remaining between them. The CDR3 sequence: CASSLSSLGSVSTEAFF. CDR3 nucleotide sequence: TGCGCCAGCAGCTTGAGTAGTCTGGGGTCGGTGAGCACTGAAGCTTTCTTT.

V usage is TRBV9 and J usage is TRBJ2-7, with TRBD2 as a possible D gene (6 bases). This CDR3 contains 14 residues. The ends were cut back, 2 bases at V and 4 bases at J, with 13 bases in the middle. CDR1 and CDR2 from the germline V gene are SGDLS and YYNGEE. CDR3 amino acids: CASSVGGKPYEQYF. The CDR3 DNA sequence: TGTGCCAGCAGCGTGGGAGGAAAACCTTACGAGCAGTACTTC.

This clonotype has a handful of counts. The chain couples TRBV12-3 or TRBV12-4 to TRBJ2-5; D tentatively fits TRBD1 or TRBD2 (5 bases each). The V end was cut by 9 bases, the J end by 5 bases, with 19 bases between. The CDR3 sequence is 14 residues long. In DNA, the CDR3 is TGTGCCAGTCAATCGAGGGACCCTCCCGAGACCCAGTACTTC. As protein: CASQSRDPPETQYF.

This clonotype was seen a few times. This rearrangement joins TRBV12-3 or TRBV12-4 to TRBJ2-2; the D call may be TRBD1 or TRBD2 (5 bases each). This CDR3 spans 17 amino acids. V was cut by 4 bases and J by 1 base, with 16 bases left in between. CDR3 loop: CASSWIWDGENTGELFF. Here the CDR3 DNA reads TGTGCCAGCAGTTGGATATGGGACGGAGAGAACACCGGGGAGCTGTTTTTT.

The CDR3 sequence: CASSQDQPSVNSEEETQYF. The CDR3 DNA reads TGTGCCAGCAGCCAAGATCAGCCTAGCGTGAATTCGGAAGAAGAGACCCAGTACTTC. The chain joins TRBV4-2 to TRBJ2-5; perhaps TRBD2 as D (6 bases). The V and J ends lost 0 bases and 3 bases respectively, with 23 bases between them. There are 19 residues in the CDR3. Per the germline V gene, CDR1 is LGHNA and CDR2 is YNFKEQ.

The chain has TRBV4-2 and TRBJ2-4, with D uncertain. Germline CDR1 is LGHNA and CDR2 is YNFKEQ. Deletions cut 0 bases from V and 3 bases from J, with 12 bases between. The CDR3 consists of 16 residues. As DNA, the CDR3 is TGTGCCAGCAGCCAAGAGGCGACTGTAGTCAAAAACATTCAGTACTTC. Protein product: CASSQEATVVKNIQYF.

The chain couples TRBV25-1 to TRBJ1-2, with D perhaps matching TRBD1 (5 bases). The CDR3 loop spans 14 amino acids. Trimming left V 4 bases short and J 4 bases short, with 13 bases between. Per germline, CDR1 MGHDK and CDR2 SYGVNS. The CDR3 sequence is CASSAFDGAYGYTF. The CDR3 DNA follows: TGTGCCAGCAGTGCCTTTGACGGGGCCTATGGCTACACCTTC.

A note on this clonotype: Its ends do not fully match the called genes, so a read error is possible. This chain uses TRBV7-8 with TRBJ2-1; perhaps TRBD2 as D (5 bases). Germline V gene lookup returns CDR1 SGHVS and CDR2 FQNEAQ. This CDR3 has 14 amino acids. The CDR3 protein is CASSIALDYNEQFF. The DNA of the CDR3 is TGTGCCAGCAGCATAGCGTTAGATTACAATGAGCAGTTCTTC. Looking up the rest from reference TRBV7-8 and TRBJ2-1 gives the full variable domain: GAGVSQSPRYKVAKRGQDVALRCDPISGHVSLFWYQQALGQGPEFLTYFQNEAQLDKSGLPSDRFFAERPEGSVSTLKIQRTQQEDSAVYLCASSIALDYNEQFFGPGTRLTVL.